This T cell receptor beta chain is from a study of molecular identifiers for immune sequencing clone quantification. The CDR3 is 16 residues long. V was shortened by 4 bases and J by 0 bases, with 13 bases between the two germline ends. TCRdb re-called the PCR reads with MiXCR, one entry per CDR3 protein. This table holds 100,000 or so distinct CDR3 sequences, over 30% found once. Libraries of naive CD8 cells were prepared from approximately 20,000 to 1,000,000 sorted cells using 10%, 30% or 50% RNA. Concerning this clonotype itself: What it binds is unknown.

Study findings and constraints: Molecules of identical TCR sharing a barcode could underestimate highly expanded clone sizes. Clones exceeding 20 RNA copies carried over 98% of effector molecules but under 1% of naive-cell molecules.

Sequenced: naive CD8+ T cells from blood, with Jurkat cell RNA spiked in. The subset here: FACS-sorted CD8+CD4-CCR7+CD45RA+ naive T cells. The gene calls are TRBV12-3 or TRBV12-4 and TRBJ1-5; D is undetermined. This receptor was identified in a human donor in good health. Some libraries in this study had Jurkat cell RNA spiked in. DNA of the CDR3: TGTGCCAGCAGTTCAAGACTTATTATTAGCAATCAGCCCCAGCATTTT. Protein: CASSSRLIISNQPQHF.